This TCR beta chain was identified in a study of Graves' ophthalmopathy and Graves' hyperthyroidism. Broader study findings: Prediction of ophthalmopathy progression reached about 70% sensitivity and approximately 74% specificity.

A remark on this clonotype: Its antigen is unidentified.

Germline-derived CDR1 and CDR2 are SGHRS and YFSETQ. The CDR3 consists of 15 residues. V shed 0 bases and J shed 5 bases, with 14 bases lying between them. Transcripts of RNA were the source for amplifying TCR beta CDR3 regions. RT-PCR with HTBI primers came first, then second-round multiplex PCR. TCRdb reanalysed the multiplex PCR reads using MiXCR and keeps one entry per CDR3 protein. The sample lists around 1.1 million distinct CDR3 sequences; about 40% were seen once. The J gene is TRBJ1-1, the V gene TRBV5-1; no reliable D call. What was sequenced was peripheral blood or thyroid tissue (not recorded which). The TCR originated in an adult man with Graves' hyperthyroidism. The CDR3 loop is CASSLGETSGTEAFF. In nucleotides, the CDR3 is TGCGCCAGCAGCTTGGGTGAGACAAGTGGGACTGAAGCTTTCTTT.